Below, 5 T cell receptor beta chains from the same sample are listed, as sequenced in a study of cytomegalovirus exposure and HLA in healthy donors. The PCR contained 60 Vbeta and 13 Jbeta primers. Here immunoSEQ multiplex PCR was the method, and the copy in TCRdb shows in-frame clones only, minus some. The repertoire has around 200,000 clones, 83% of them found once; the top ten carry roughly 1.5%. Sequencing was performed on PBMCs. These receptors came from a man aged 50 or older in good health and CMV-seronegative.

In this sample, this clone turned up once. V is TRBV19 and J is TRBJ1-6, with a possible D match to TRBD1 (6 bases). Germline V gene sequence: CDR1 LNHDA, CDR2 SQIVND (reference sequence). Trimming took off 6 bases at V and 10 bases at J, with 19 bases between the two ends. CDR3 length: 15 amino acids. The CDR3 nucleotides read TGTGCCAGTAGCGGACAGCCTACTTTCGGGTCACCCCTCCACTTT. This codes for CASSGQPTFGSPLHF.

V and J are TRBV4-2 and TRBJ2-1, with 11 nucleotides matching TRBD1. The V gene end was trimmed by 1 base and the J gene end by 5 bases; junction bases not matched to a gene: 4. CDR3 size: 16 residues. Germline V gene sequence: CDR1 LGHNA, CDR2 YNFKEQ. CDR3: CASSQVEGQGDNEQFF. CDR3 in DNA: TGTGCCAGCAGCCAAGTAGAGGGACAGGGGGACAATGAGCAGTTCTTC.

The CDR3 nucleotides read TGTGCCAGCAGTCTCACGACAGGGACTGGAAACACCATATATTTT. This encodes CASSLTTGTGNTIYF. The chain combines TRBV6-5 with TRBJ1-3; 7 nucleotides line up with TRBD1. V shed 5 bases, J shed 2 bases, and the junction held 6 bases outside the gene matches. The CDR3 contains 15 residues. The germline CDR1 and CDR2 sequences are MNHEY and SVGAGI.

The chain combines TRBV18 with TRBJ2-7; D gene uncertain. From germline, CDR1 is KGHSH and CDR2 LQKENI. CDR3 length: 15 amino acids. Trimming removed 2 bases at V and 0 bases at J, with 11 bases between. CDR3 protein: CASSPVQTPSYEQYF. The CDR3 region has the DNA TGTGCCAGCTCACCAGTACAAACCCCCTCCTACGAGCAGTACTTC.

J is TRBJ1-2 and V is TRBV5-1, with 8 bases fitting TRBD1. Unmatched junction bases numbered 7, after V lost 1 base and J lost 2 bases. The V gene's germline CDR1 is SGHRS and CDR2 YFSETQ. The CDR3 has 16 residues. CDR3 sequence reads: CASSLSGQALNYGYTF. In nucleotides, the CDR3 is TGCGCCAGCAGCTTGTCGGGACAGGCGCTAAACTATGGCTACACCTTC.